This T cell receptor (beta chain) emerged from a study of PD-L1 blockade in urothelial cancer. On the study more broadly: Most patients, about 85% of the roughly 30, were males with bladder-origin cancer.

Losses at the gene ends were 5 bases for V and 8 bases for J; bases not matched to a gene: 9. CDR1 and CDR2 (germline): SGHTA, FQGNSA. This CDR3 is built from 14 residues. Profiled with immunoSEQ multiplex PCR; TCRdb holds only in-frame clones, not every one. The data contain 25,000 to 30,000 clones, around 90% of them singletons. This sequence joins TRBV7-2 and TRBJ1-3, with TRBD1 identical over 7 bases. The input for sequencing was PBMCs, taken around atezolizumab (anti-PD-L1) treatment. This sequence originates from a man over 45 with urothelial cancer. This CDR3 is CASSPGQVTDTIYF. The DNA of the CDR3 is TGTGCCAGCAGCCCTGGACAGGTTACGGACACCATATATTTT.